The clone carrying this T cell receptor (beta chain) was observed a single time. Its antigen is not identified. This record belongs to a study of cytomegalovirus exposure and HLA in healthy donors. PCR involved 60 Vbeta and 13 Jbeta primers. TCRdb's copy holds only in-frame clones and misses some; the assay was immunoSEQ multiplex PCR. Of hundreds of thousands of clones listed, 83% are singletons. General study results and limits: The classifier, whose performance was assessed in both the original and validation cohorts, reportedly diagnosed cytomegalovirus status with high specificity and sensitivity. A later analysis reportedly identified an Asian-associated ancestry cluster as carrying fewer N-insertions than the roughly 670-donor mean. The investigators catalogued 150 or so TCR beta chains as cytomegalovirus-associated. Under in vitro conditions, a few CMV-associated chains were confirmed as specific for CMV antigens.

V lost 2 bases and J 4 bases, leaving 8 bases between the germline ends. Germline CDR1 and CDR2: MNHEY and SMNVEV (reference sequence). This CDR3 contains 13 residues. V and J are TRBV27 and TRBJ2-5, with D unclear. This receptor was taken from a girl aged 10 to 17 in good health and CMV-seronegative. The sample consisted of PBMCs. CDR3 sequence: CASSLIPGETQYF. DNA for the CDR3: TGTGCCAGCAGTTTAATCCCGGGAGAGACCCAGTACTTC.